This T cell receptor beta chain was profiled in a study of T cell responses to AZD1222 COVID-19 vaccine. Measured with immunoSEQ multiplex PCR; TCRdb has only the in-frame clones, and not every one. The sample has 150,000 to 200,000 clones; 80% to 90% are singletons. Study results and caveats: Spike-specific TCRs gained breadth and depth after people received two AZD1222 doses.

A few counts support this clone. Its antigen is as yet unknown. CDR1 and CDR2 (germline): SNHLY, FYNNEI. This CDR3 is built from 15 residues. The ends were cut back, 5 bases at V and 0 bases at J, with 8 bases in the middle. This receptor was identified in an adult in good health. Sequencing used peripheral blood, obtained on day 0 of AZD1222 vaccination. The chain combines TRBV2 with TRBJ2-6; the D is unclear. The CDR3 DNA is TGTGCCAGCAGTCGAGAGAGCTCTGGGGCCAACGTCCTGACTTTC. Its translation: CASSRESSGANVLTF.